The T cell receptor (beta chain) under discussion was sequenced for a study of T cell repertoires in cytomegalovirus infection. The wider study: The public TCR beta signatures pointed to both CMV infection and matching HLA type.

TCRdb processed the reads anew with MiXCR; each CDR3 protein has one entry. The sample records a few hundred thousand distinct CDR3 sequences, 15% to 20% being singletons. Trimming shortened V by 0 bases and J by 5 bases, and 17 bases separated the two germline ends. In germline, CDR1 is MGHRA, CDR2 YSYEKL. This CDR3 contains 17 residues. This clonotype was detected only a few times. This clonotype originated in a human donor in good health (CMV status not recorded). Some clones in this sample may be carry-over from other donors' samples. The sequenced sample was PBMCs. This chain connects TRBV4-1 to TRBJ2-4; a weak D match, TRBD1 (5 bases). CDR3 bases: TGCGCCAGCAGCCAAGACCCCCCTTTCCCGACAGAAAACATTCAGTACTTC. It yields the protein CASSQDPPFPTENIQYF.